The source of this TCR beta chain is a study of human T cells and chemical hapten exposure. Regarding time point: healthy volunteer bleed at 2 weeks. It was from unfractionated whole blood that total RNA was extracted. Using its own MiXCR run on the RACE reads, TCRdb lists one record per CDR3 protein. The data show about 130,000 distinct CDR3 sequences, approximately 9.5% seen once. Regarding the study as a whole: TCRs at high frequency, those above 1 in 1000, did not change with DPC sensitization.

A note on this clonotype: Its cognate antigen is unknown.

This CDR3 is built from 14 residues. V was trimmed by 5 bases and J by 5 bases, leaving 18 bases between them. The germline CDR1 and CDR2 sequences are DFQATT and SNEGSKA (reference sequence). Sequenced sample: whole blood. The rearrangement uses TRBV20-1 and TRBJ1-1; tentative D call: TRBD1 (5 bases). The source is a male donor in good health. Some clones in this sample may be carry-over from other donors' samples. Written as DNA, the CDR3 is TGCAGTGCTCCCCGCGCCGGGACTCAAACTGAAGCTTTCTTT. Encoded protein: CSAPRAGTQTEAFF.